The following is a T cell receptor (beta chain) sequence with its context. The germline gives CDR1 ENHRY, CDR2 SYGVKD. V was trimmed by 4 bases and J by 8 bases, leaving 9 bases between them. The CDR3 length is 12 residues. The source of the sample is a study of T cell changes during pregnancy in multiple sclerosis. Assay: immunoSEQ multiplex PCR; the TCRdb copy retains only in-frame clones and omits some. In the table there are 75,000 to 100,000 clones, 92% of which are singletons. The V gene is TRBV10-3, the J gene TRBJ2-1; D is possibly TRBD1 (5 bases). Sequencing used peripheral blood, obtained after pregnancy. The TCR was taken from a female donor in good health, enrolled as a control in a pregnancy study. CDR3 protein: CAISGRVDEQFF. In DNA, the CDR3 is TGTGCCATCAGTGGCAGGGTGGATGAGCAGTTCTTC.